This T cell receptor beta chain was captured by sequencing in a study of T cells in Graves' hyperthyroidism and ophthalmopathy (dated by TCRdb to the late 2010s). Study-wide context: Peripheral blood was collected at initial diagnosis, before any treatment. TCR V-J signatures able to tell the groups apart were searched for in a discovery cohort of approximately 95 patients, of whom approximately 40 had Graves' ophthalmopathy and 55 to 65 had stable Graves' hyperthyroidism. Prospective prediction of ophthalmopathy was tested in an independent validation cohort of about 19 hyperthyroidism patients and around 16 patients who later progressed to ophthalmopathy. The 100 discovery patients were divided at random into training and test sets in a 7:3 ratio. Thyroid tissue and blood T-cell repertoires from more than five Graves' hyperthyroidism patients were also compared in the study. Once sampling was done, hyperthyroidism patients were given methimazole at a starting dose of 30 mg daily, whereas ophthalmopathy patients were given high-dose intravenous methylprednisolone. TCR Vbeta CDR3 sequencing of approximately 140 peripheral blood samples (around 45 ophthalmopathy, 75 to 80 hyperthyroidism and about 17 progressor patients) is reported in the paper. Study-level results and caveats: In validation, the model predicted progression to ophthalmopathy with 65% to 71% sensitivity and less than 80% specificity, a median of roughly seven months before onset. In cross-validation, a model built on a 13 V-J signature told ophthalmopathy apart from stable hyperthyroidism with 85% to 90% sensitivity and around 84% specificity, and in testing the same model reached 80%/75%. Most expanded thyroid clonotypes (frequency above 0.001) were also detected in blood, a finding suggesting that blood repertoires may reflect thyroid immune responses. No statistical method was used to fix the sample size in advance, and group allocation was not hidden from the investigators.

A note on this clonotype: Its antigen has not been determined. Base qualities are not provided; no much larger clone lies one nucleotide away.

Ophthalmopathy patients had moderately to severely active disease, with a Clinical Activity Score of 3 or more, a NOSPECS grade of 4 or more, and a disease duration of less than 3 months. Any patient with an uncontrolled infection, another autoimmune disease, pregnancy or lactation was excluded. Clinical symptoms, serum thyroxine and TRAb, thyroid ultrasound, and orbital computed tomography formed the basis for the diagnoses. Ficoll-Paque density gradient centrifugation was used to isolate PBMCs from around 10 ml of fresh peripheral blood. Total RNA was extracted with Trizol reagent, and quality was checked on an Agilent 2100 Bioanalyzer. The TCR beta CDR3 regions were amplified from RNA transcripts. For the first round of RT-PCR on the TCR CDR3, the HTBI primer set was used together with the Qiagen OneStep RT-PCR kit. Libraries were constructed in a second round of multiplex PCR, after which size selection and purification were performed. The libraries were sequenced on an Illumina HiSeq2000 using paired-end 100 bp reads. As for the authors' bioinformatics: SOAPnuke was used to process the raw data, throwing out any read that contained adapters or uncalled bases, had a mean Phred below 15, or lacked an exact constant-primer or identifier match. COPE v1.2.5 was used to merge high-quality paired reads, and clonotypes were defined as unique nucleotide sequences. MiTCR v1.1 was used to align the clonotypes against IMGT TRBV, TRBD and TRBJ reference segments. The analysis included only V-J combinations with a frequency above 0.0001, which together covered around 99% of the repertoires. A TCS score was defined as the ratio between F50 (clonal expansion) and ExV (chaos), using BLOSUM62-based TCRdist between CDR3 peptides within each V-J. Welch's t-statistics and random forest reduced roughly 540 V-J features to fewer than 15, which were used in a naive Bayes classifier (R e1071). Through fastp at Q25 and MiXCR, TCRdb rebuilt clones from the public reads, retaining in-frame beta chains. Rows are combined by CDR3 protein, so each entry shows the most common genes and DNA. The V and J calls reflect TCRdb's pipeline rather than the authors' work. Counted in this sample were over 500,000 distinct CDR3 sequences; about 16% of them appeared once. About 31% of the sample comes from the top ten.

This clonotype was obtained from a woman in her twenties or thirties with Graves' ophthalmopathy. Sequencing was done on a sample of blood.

The CDR3 reads as follows: CASSPLREVTGELFF. The DNA is TGTGCCAGCAGCCCATTACGGGAGGTCACCGGGGAGCTGTTTTTT. The chain is assembled from TRBV3-1 and TRBJ2-2; TRBD2 aligns with 7 central bases. The germline V and J ends show losses of 4 bases and 4 bases respectively, and no gene match explains 6 bases of the junction. The CDR3 has 15 amino acids, counting the end cysteine and phenylalanine. This entry keeps only the CDR3 DNA: 45 bases, framed from base 1. The CDR1 and CDR2 encoded by the germline V gene (reference sequence) are LGHDT and YNNKEL. Here the CDR3 is joined to the reference TRBV3-1 and TRBJ2-2 genes, and the full variable domain is: DTAVSQTPKYLVTQMGNDKSIKCEQNLGHDTMYWYKQDSKKFLKIMFSYNNKELIINETVPNRFSPKSPDKAHLNLHINSLELGDSAVYFCASSPLREVTGELFFGEGSRLTVL.